The 29 T cell receptor beta chains in this list originate from one sample, sequenced in a study of a mutant IDH1 vaccine in newly diagnosed glioma. Profiling relied on immunoSEQ multiplex PCR, and the TCRdb table lists in-frame clones only, not all of them. The sample includes around 24,000 clones, approximately 90% of them seen just once. The sample's time point: baseline, week 1 (first vaccination visit). The treatment: pre-vaccination baseline after standard-of-care therapy. Sequences were derived from PBMCs, sampled from a glioma patient treated with radiotherapy, temozolomide or both. All receptors derive from a young man with glioma.

This chain uses TRBV28 with TRBJ2-5, with 9 bases identical to TRBD1. Germline V gives CDR1 MDHEN, CDR2 SYDVKM. Trimming at V came to 6 bases and at J to 2 bases, leaving 4 bases not matched to a gene. The CDR3 has 14 residues. The CDR3 protein is CASSLDRGQETQYF. CDR3 coding DNA: TGTGCCAGCAGCCTTGACAGGGGGCAAGAGACCCAGTACTTC. Full variable domain (missing parts from reference TRBV28 and TRBJ2-5): DVKVTQSSRYLVKRTGEKVFLECVQDMDHENMFWYRQDPGLGLRLIYFSYDVKMKEKGDIPEGYSVSREKKERFSLILESASTNQTSMYLCASSLDRGQETQYFGPGTRLLVL.

This chain links TRBV5-6 with TRBJ2-1; 12 bases align to TRBD2. V lost 4 bases, J lost 4 bases, and 6 bases stayed unmatched. CDR1 is SGHDT and CDR2 is YYEEEE in the germline V gene. The CDR3 sequence is 16 residues long. The CDR3 bases are TGTGCCAGCAGCCCACTGACTAGCGGGGGATACAATGAGCAGTTCTTC. Its protein product is CASSPLTSGGYNEQFF. Full variable domain (outside the CDR3, taken from reference TRBV5-6 and TRBJ2-1): DAGVTQSPTHLIKTRGQQVTLRCSPKSGHDTVSWYQQALGQGPQFIFQYYEEEERQRGNFPDRFSGHQFPNYSSELNVNALLLGDSALYLCASSPLTSGGYNEQFFGPGTRLTVL.

The chain uses TRBV5-1 and TRBJ2-3; 9 bases match TRBD2. This CDR3 is 14 amino acids long. V was pared by 2 bases and J by 3 bases, with 1 base of the junction left unmatched. Germline V gene sequence: CDR1 SGHRS, CDR2 YFSETQ. CDR3 in amino acids: CASSFAGGTDTQYF. The CDR3 DNA is TGCGCCAGCAGCTTTGCGGGAGGGACAGATACGCAGTATTTT.

As DNA, the CDR3 is TGTGCCAGCAGCTTACGGACAGGGAATGAAGCTTTCTTT. The encoded protein is CASSLRTGNEAFF. The rearrangement joins TRBV7-2 to TRBJ1-1; 8 nucleotides agree with TRBD1. Germline CDR1 SGHTA, CDR2 FQGNSA. There are 13 residues in the CDR3. The ends lost 2 bases at V and 7 bases at J; junction bases unmatched: 3.

The chain uses TRBV7-2 and TRBJ1-6, with D perhaps TRBD1 (5 bases). CDR3 length: 16 amino acids. The germline CDR1 and CDR2 sequences are SGHTA and FQGNSA. Trimming removed 5 bases at V and 4 bases at J, with 15 bases between. The DNA of the CDR3 is TGTGCCAGCAGCCCCACAGGCAGGGTGTATAATTCACCCCTCCACTTT. Encoded protein: CASSPTGRVYNSPLHF.

This clone was found once. The chain links TRBV7-2 to TRBJ2-7, with D maybe TRBD2 (5 bases). CDR3 size: 13 residues. Germline V gene data show CDR1 as SGHTA and CDR2 as FQGNSA. Trimming shortened V by 1 base and J by 4 bases, and 8 bases separated the two germline ends. The CDR3 DNA reads TGTGCCAGCAGCTTAGAGGACTTTTACGAGCAGTACTTC. Translated, it gives CASSLEDFYEQYF.

The chain combines TRBV25-1 with TRBJ1-3; D is unclear. This CDR3 is 15 amino acids long. From germline, CDR1 is MGHDK and CDR2 SYGVNS. V lost 3 bases to trimming and J lost 0 bases, with 9 bases between them. The CDR3 DNA is TGTGCCAGCAGTGATGGTAGGAGCTCTGGAAACACCATATATTTT. Protein: CASSDGRSSGNTIYF.

V and J are TRBV5-1 and TRBJ2-7, with 14 bases that match TRBD2. The CDR3 has 18 residues. Per the germline V gene, CDR1 is SGHRS and CDR2 is YFSETQ. V was pared by 4 bases and J by 1 base, with 10 bases of the junction left unmatched. The CDR3 DNA follows: TGCGCCAGCAGCCCTGGGACTAGCGGGAGCATCCTTTCCTACGAGCAGTACTTC. Encoded protein: CASSPGTSGSILSYEQYF.

The rearrangement uses TRBV29-1 and TRBJ2-6; 8 nucleotides match TRBD1. V shed 6 bases, J shed 1 base, and the junction held 5 bases outside the gene matches. CDR3 length equals 15 residues. Germline loops: CDR1 SQVTM, CDR2 ANQGSEA. The CDR3 DNA follows: TGCAGCGTCGGACAGGGAATTTCTGGGGCCAACGTCCTGACTTTC. This codes for CSVGQGISGANVLTF.

The CDR3 reads CASSFPWTGYNYGYTF. DNA of the CDR3: TGTGCCAGCAGCTTTCCATGGACAGGGTACAACTATGGCTACACCTTC. The chain is built from TRBV5-4 and TRBJ1-2; 8 bases match TRBD1. Trimming at V came to 2 bases and at J to 2 bases, leaving 8 bases not matched to a gene. Germline V gene sequence: CDR1 SGHNT, CDR2 YYREEE (reference sequence). This CDR3 comprises 16 residues.

The V and J genes are TRBV5-4 and TRBJ1-2; no clear D gene. With 6 bases removed from V and 3 bases from J, the gap between germline ends came to 9 bases. Germline V gene sequence: CDR1 SGHNT, CDR2 YYREEE (reference sequence). The CDR3 length is 12 residues. The DNA for the CDR3 is TGTGCCAGCACCATCCGGGACTATGGCTACACCTTC. Its protein is CASTIRDYGYTF. Full variable domain (rest looked up from reference TRBV5-4 and TRBJ1-2): ETGVTQSPTHLIKTRGQQVTLRCSSQSGHNTVSWYQQALGQGPQFIFQYYREEENGRGNFPPRFSGLQFPNYSSELNVNALELDDSALYLCASTIRDYGYTFGSGTRLTVV.

The V gene is TRBV14, the J gene TRBJ2-7; D gene ambiguous. The germline V gene encodes CDR1 SGHDN and CDR2 FVKESK. The CDR3 extends over 12 amino acids. V was clipped by 0 bases and J by 2 bases, with 2 bases between them. CDR3 nucleotide sequence: TGTGCCAGCAGCCAAGAAGCCTACGAGCAGTACTTC. Encoded protein: CASSQEAYEQYF.

This sequence joins TRBV5-4 and TRBJ2-5; D perhaps matches TRBD2 (5 bases). The length of the CDR3 is 14 residues. Trimming took off 0 bases at V and 3 bases at J, with 9 bases between the two ends. Germline V gene data show CDR1 as SGHNT and CDR2 as YYREEE (reference sequence). CDR3 loop: CASSLGQREETQYF. The DNA of the CDR3 is TGTGCCAGCAGCTTGGGGCAGAGGGAAGAGACCCAGTACTTC.

This sequence joins TRBV2 and TRBJ2-2; D might be TRBD1 (6 bases). The CDR3 is 13 residues long. Trimming stripped 6 bases from V and 4 bases from J, with 9 bases between. Germline CDR1 SNHLY, CDR2 FYNNEI. The CDR3 reads CASSEQGTGELFF. In nucleotides, the CDR3 is TGTGCCAGCAGCGAACAGGGCACCGGGGAGCTGTTTTTT.

The chain has TRBV7-6 and TRBJ2-5, with 8 bases matching TRBD2. Germline CDR1 SGHVS, CDR2 FNYEAQ. The CDR3 consists of 16 residues. Trimming cost V 0 bases and J 2 bases; bases outside gene matches: 5. The CDR3 protein is CASSLALLAGQETQYF. In nucleotides, the CDR3 is TGTGCCAGCAGCTTAGCGTTGCTAGCGGGTCAAGAGACCCAGTACTTC.

This clone was counted only a few times. The rearrangement links TRBV2 to TRBJ2-7; 12 bases align to TRBD2. The CDR3 has 16 amino acids. Germline-derived CDR1 and CDR2 are SNHLY and FYNNEI. With V trimmed by 2 bases and J by 3 bases, 5 bases remained unmatched. The CDR3 sequence is CASSELAGGLFYEQYF. The DNA of the CDR3 is TGTGCCAGCAGTGAACTAGCGGGAGGGCTTTTCTACGAGCAGTACTTC.

The chain joins TRBV6-5 to TRBJ1-4; D is unresolved. The CDR3 runs 14 residues. Trimming left V 0 bases short and J 7 bases short, with 9 bases between. Germline loops: CDR1 MNHEY, CDR2 SVGAGI. The CDR3 bases are TGTGCCAGCAGTTACTCGGTATTGGGTGAAAAACTGTTTTTT. Translated: CASSYSVLGEKLFF.

The chain recombines TRBV18 with TRBJ2-7, with TRBD1 identical over 7 bases. V lost 4 bases and J lost 3; bases outside the gene matches: 0. Germline V gene data show CDR1 as KGHSH and CDR2 as LQKENI. CDR3 size: 12 residues. The CDR3 reads CASSRDSYEQYF. The CDR3 DNA follows: TGTGCCAGCTCACGGGACAGCTACGAGCAGTACTTC.

This clone has a single count. The rearrangement uses TRBV5-1 and TRBJ2-7; TRBD2 might be the D (6 bases). V was cut by 4 bases and J by 2 bases, with 16 bases left in between. Germline lookup yields CDR1 SGHRS and CDR2 YFSETQ. The CDR3 covers 15 residues. The CDR3 protein is CASSLVTGGTYEQYF. The CDR3 DNA reads TGCGCCAGCAGCCTTGTAACCGGGGGTACCTACGAGCAGTACTTC.

CDR3 in DNA: TGCGCCAGCAGCCAAGAGGCTAGCGGGAGGGCTGGGCAGTACTTC. Translation: CASSQEASGRAGQYF. The chain uses TRBV4-1 and TRBJ2-7, with 12 bases lining up with TRBD2. Germline lookup yields CDR1 MGHRA and CDR2 YSYEKL. V lost 0 bases, J lost 9 bases, and 6 bases stayed unmatched. This CDR3 comprises 15 residues.

The rearrangement links TRBV6-6 to TRBJ2-1; 7 bases are shared with TRBD1. Trimming removed 7 bases from V and 9 bases from J; junction bases left unmatched: 15. The CDR3 covers 15 residues. Germline CDR1 and CDR2: MNHNY and SVGAGI (reference sequence). The CDR3 here is CASNTHTGEISEQFF. The CDR3 DNA reads as TGTGCCAGCAACACCCATACAGGGGAGATTAGTGAGCAGTTCTTC.

This chain links TRBV2 with TRBJ1-1, with a weak D call TRBD1 (5 bases). The CDR3 length is 12 residues. Germline-derived CDR1 and CDR2 are SNHLY and FYNNEI. The germline V and J ends were trimmed by 9 bases and 7 bases, with 15 bases remaining between them. CDR3 residues: CARQEGSNEAFF. Here the CDR3 DNA reads TGTGCCAGACAGGAAGGGAGTAATGAAGCTTTCTTT. Drawing the rest from reference TRBV2 and TRBJ1-1, the complete variable domain is EPEVTQTPSHQVTQMGQEVILRCVPISNHLYFYWYRQILGQKVEFLVSFYNNEISEKSEIFDDQFSVERPDGSNFTLKIRSTKLEDSAMYFCARQEGSNEAFFGQGTRLTVV.

A word on this clone: One junction end does not reproduce the germline sequence, and a read error may be involved. The chain recombines TRBV15 with TRBJ2-1; maybe TRBD1 (5 bases). This CDR3 is built from 12 residues. In germline, CDR1 is LNHNV, CDR2 YYDKDF (reference sequence). The CDR3 loop is CATSRDAGFAVF. In DNA form, the CDR3 reads TGTGCCACCAGCAGAGATGCAGGGTTTGCGGTCTTC.

The J gene is TRBJ2-1, the V gene TRBV5-1; D not resolved. V lost 4 bases and J 6 bases, leaving 8 bases between the germline ends. CDR1 SGHRS and CDR2 YFSETQ come from the germline V gene. This CDR3 region has 12 residues. CDR3 sequence reads: CASSDSLNEQFF. The CDR3 DNA follows: TGCGCCAGCAGCGATAGCCTCAATGAGCAGTTCTTC.

The rearrangement uses TRBV6-4 and TRBJ2-1; 9 bases are shared with TRBD2. Germline V gene sequence: CDR1 MRHNA, CDR2 SNTAGT. The V gene end was trimmed by 0 bases and the J gene end by 4 bases; junction bases not matched to a gene: 4. This CDR3 is built from 16 residues. CDR3 sequence reads: CASSDSRLAGYNEQFF. The CDR3 DNA reads TGTGCCAGCAGTGACTCGAGGCTAGCGGGGTACAATGAGCAGTTCTTC.

This clone turned up a few times. The J gene is TRBJ1-5, the V gene TRBV7-2, with TRBD1 matching over 8 bases. This CDR3 has 17 residues. V trimming: 5 bases; J trimming: 0 bases; junction bases outside the gene matches: 9. Germline loops: CDR1 SGHTA, CDR2 FQGNSA. The CDR3 sequence is CASSVYQGAASNQPQHF. CDR3 coding DNA: TGTGCCAGCAGCGTATACCAGGGGGCTGCTAGCAATCAGCCCCAGCATTTT.

The genes are TRBV27 and TRBJ2-1; 11 bases agree with TRBD1. The CDR3 has 15 amino acids. Looked up from germline, CDR1 is MNHEY and CDR2 is SMNVEV (reference sequence). With V trimmed by 3 bases and J by 4 bases, 2 bases remained unmatched. CDR3 sequence: CASSFGQGAYNEQFF. CDR3 coding DNA: TGTGCCAGCAGTTTTGGACAGGGGGCTTACAATGAGCAGTTCTTC.

This chain links TRBV20-1 with TRBJ1-1; perhaps TRBD1 as D (6 bases). The CDR3 runs to 10 residues. The germline CDR1 and CDR2 sequences are DFQATT and SNEGSKA (reference sequence). V was pared by 5 bases and J by 7 bases, with 8 bases between. Here the CDR3 reads CSAEQGEAFF. The CDR3 DNA is TGCAGTGCTGAACAGGGTGAAGCTTTCTTT.

CDR3 sequence reads: CASSIQPGTYEQYF. CDR3 DNA sequence: TGTGCCAGTAGCATTCAACCTGGAACGTACGAGCAGTACTTC. The gene calls are TRBV19 and TRBJ2-7; unclear D gene. The V end lost 6 bases, the J end lost 4 bases, and 16 bases lay between the germline ends. The germline V gene encodes CDR1 LNHDA and CDR2 SQIVND (reference sequence). The CDR3 runs 14 residues.